This T cell receptor (beta chain) was sequenced during a study of cytomegalovirus exposure and HLA in healthy donors. Overall study results and limits: TCR beta sequences reportedly predicted most subjects' HLA-A and HLA-B alleles accurately. A cluster of highly shared sequence variants was likely a sequencing artifact. Roughly uniform sequencing depth across donors was assumed, possibly incorrectly.

Note on this clone: Its specificity is unknown.

Trimming at V came to 0 bases and at J to 4 bases, leaving 8 bases not matched to a gene. Germline assignment: CDR1 MNHEY and CDR2 SMNVEV (reference sequence). The CDR3 spans 16 residues. With 60 Vbeta and 13 Jbeta primers, the PCR was carried out. Only in-frame clones appear in the TCRdb table, and some are missing; sequencing was by immunoSEQ multiplex PCR. The sample shows some 190,000 clones, 70% to 80% of them seen only once. The donors comprised healthy bone marrow donors. Input material: PBMCs. This chain links TRBV27 with TRBJ1-2; 7 bases line up with TRBD1. This TCR derives from a woman aged 25 to 45 in good health and CMV-seropositive. Here the CDR3 reads CASSLSGGRGTYGYTF. In DNA, the CDR3 is TGTGCCAGCAGTTTATCAGGGGGCCGGGGGACCTATGGCTACACCTTC.